The clone carrying this T cell receptor (beta chain) turned up a few times. Its specificity is not known. The data stem from a study of T cell responses to AZD1222 COVID-19 vaccine. Regarding the study as a whole: Vaccine-related CD4 TCRs covered spike, predominating at 160-218 and 743-854. Samples come after the peak T cell response, not at day 14.

TCRdb keeps only in-frame clones here, not all; method: immunoSEQ multiplex PCR. The sample lists about 110,000 clones, roughly 86% occurring once. The CDR3 has 15 amino acids. Germline V gene data show CDR1 as SGHNT and CDR2 as YYREEE (reference sequence). V lost 4 bases and J lost 6; bases outside the gene matches: 5. Material: peripheral blood, obtained on day 0 of AZD1222 vaccination. This clonotype originated in an adult in good health. The rearrangement uses TRBV5-4 and TRBJ1-4; 11 nucleotides match TRBD1. In DNA, the CDR3 is TGTGCCAGCAGCACCCGGGACAGGGGGGATGAAAAACTGTTTTTT. This gives the protein CASSTRDRGDEKLFF.